The 14 T cell receptor beta chains given below trace back to one sample, sequenced in a study of T cells after yellow fever vaccination. TCRdb ran MiXCR on the 5' RACE reads and lists one entry per CDR3 protein. Among hundreds of thousands of distinct CDR3 sequences listed, approximately 13% were seen once. Sequenced material: CD4+ T cells sorted from PBMCs, taken 15 days after the yellow fever booster vaccination. These receptors came from a man aged 18 to 30 who received the YFV17D yellow fever vaccine.

This clonotype was observed a handful of times. V is TRBV10-3 and J is TRBJ1-2; maybe TRBD1 (5 bases). This CDR3 spans 14 amino acids. The germline gives CDR1 ENHRY, CDR2 SYGVKD. Trimming cost V 0 bases and J 3 bases, with 8 bases left between them. The DNA of the CDR3 is TGTGCCATCAGTGAGTCGGGGGGTTACTATGGCTACACCTTC. As protein: CAISESGGYYGYTF.

The gene calls are TRBV4-2 and TRBJ2-3; the D gene could be TRBD1 or TRBD2 (5 bases each). CDR3 length equals 15 residues. V lost 2 bases and J 1 base, leaving 10 bases between the germline ends. In germline, CDR1 is LGHNA, CDR2 YNFKEQ. This chain's CDR3 is CASSQYWGRTDTQYF. Here the CDR3 DNA reads TGTGCCAGCAGCCAATATTGGGGACGCACAGATACGCAGTATTTT.

This clonotype showed up many times. The chain couples TRBV11-3 to TRBJ2-2, with 8 bases aligning to TRBD1. There are 15 residues in the CDR3. Trimming at V came to 4 bases and at J to 6 bases, leaving 7 bases not matched to a gene. The germline V gene has CDR1 SGHNT and CDR2 YENEEA. CDR3 nucleotide sequence: TGTGCCAGCAGCTGGACAGGGCTTAGGTCCGGGGAGCTGTTTTTT. It is translated as CASSWTGLRSGELFF. Full variable domain (rest looked up from reference TRBV11-3 and TRBJ2-2): EAGVVQSPRYKIIEKKQPVAFWCNPISGHNTLYWYLQNLGQGPELLIRYENEEAVDDSQLPKDRFSAERLKGVDSTLKIQPAELGDSAVYLCASSWTGLRSGELFFGEGSRLTVL.

The chain carries TRBV6-6 and TRBJ2-3; 11 bases fit TRBD2. The CDR3 is 15 amino acids. Germline V lookup: CDR1 MNHNY, CDR2 SVGAGI (reference sequence). V gave up 6 bases and J gave up 2 bases; unmatched junction bases: 4. The CDR3 coding sequence is TGTGCCAGCAGAAATAGCGGGGGGGTCACAGATACGCAGTATTTT. Translated, it gives CASRNSGGVTDTQYF.

This clonotype was detected a few times. The CDR3 DNA sequence: TGTGCCAGCAGCTCCCGGACGATAGATACGCAGTATTTT. Protein product: CASSSRTIDTQYF. The chain is built from TRBV7-2 and TRBJ2-3; D is uncertain. V was clipped by 4 bases and J by 5 bases, with 10 bases between them. The CDR3 has 13 amino acids. Germline CDR1 reads SGHTA; CDR2 reads FQGNSA.

This clonotype came up a few times. This chain connects TRBV20-1 to TRBJ2-3; tentatively, D is TRBD2 (5 bases). The CDR3 sequence is 14 residues long. V lost 5 bases and J 0 bases, leaving 12 bases between the germline ends. Germline CDR1 is DFQATT and CDR2 is SNEGSKA (reference sequence). The CDR3 spells CSASRIASTDTQYF. CDR3 nucleotide sequence: TGCAGTGCTTCCAGGATAGCGAGCACAGATACGCAGTATTTT.

This clonotype has at least ten counts. V gene TRBV6-6 combines with J gene TRBJ1-4; no definite D call. The CDR3 is 14 amino acids. The germline V and J ends were trimmed by 2 bases and 6 bases, with 10 bases remaining between them. Germline assignment: CDR1 MNHNY and CDR2 SVGAGI (reference sequence). CDR3 sequence: CASSYQDSYEKLFF. CDR3 DNA: TGTGCCAGCAGTTACCAGGATTCGTATGAAAAACTGTTTTTT.

This clonotype was found a few times. V and J are TRBV20-1 and TRBJ2-6; D unresolved. The CDR3 is 13 amino acids. The germline CDR1 and CDR2 sequences are DFQATT and SNEGSKA (reference sequence). V lost 5 bases and J 2 bases, leaving 7 bases between the germline ends. The CDR3 nucleotides are TGCAGTGCTCCCACTCCTGGGGCCAACGTCCTGACTTTC. It encodes CSAPTPGANVLTF.

This clonotype was picked up many times. The CDR3 loop reads CASSLEGRSYEQYF. CDR3 coding DNA: TGTGCCAGCAGCTTAGAGGGACGAAGCTACGAGCAGTACTTC. The rearrangement uses TRBV7-2 and TRBJ2-7; perhaps D is TRBD1 or TRBD2 (5 bases each). Germline CDR1 is SGHTA and CDR2 is FQGNSA. The germline V and J ends were trimmed by 1 base and 3 bases, with 10 bases remaining between them. The CDR3 spans 14 residues.

The sample holds many counts of this clonotype. The rearrangement links TRBV25-1 to TRBJ2-3; D unclear. This CDR3 has 11 residues. V gave up 0 bases and J gave up 6 bases, with 1 base separating them. Germline CDR1 reads MGHDK; CDR2 reads SYGVNS. The CDR3, as DNA: TGTGCCAGCAGTGAATACGATACGCAGTATTTT. It translates to CASSEYDTQYF.

The rearrangement uses TRBV15 and TRBJ1-2; TRBD1 might be the D (5 bases). The CDR3 runs to 13 residues. Germline CDR1 LNHNV, CDR2 YYDKDF (reference sequence). The V end lost 4 bases, the J end lost 4 bases, and 10 bases lay between the germline ends. The CDR3 bases are TGTGCCACCAGCACAGGGAGTGCCTATGGCTACACCTTC. The encoded protein is CATSTGSAYGYTF.

This chain connects TRBV5-4 to TRBJ2-4; 12 nucleotides line up with TRBD1. Germline V gene sequence: CDR1 SGHNT, CDR2 YYREEE (reference sequence). The CDR3 covers 15 residues. With V trimmed by 3 bases and J by 9 bases, 7 bases remained unmatched. The CDR3 DNA reads as TGTGCCAGCAGCTCCTACGGGACAGGGGGCACCATTCAGTACTTC. Amino acids: CASSSYGTGGTIQYF.

The V and J genes are TRBV5-4 and TRBJ2-5, with 7 bases matching TRBD1. In germline, CDR1 is SGHNT, CDR2 YYREEE (reference sequence). J was trimmed by 0 bases and V by 4 bases; bases with no gene match: 3. The CDR3 consists of 14 residues. The CDR3 sequence is CASSPGTDQETQYF. CDR3 DNA sequence: TGTGCCAGCAGCCCTGGGACAGACCAAGAGACCCAGTACTTC.

This clonotype was seen more than once but under ten times. V and J are TRBV7-2 and TRBJ2-3; the D gene is possibly TRBD2 (6 bases). Trimming shortened V by 6 bases and J by 0 bases, and 16 bases separated the two germline ends. The CDR3 runs to 16 residues. CDR1 SGHTA and CDR2 FQGNSA come from the germline V gene. CDR3 in amino acids: CASRTSLAGSTDTQYF. The CDR3, as DNA: TGTGCCAGCAGAACTTCTCTGGCGGGGAGCACAGATACGCAGTATTTT.